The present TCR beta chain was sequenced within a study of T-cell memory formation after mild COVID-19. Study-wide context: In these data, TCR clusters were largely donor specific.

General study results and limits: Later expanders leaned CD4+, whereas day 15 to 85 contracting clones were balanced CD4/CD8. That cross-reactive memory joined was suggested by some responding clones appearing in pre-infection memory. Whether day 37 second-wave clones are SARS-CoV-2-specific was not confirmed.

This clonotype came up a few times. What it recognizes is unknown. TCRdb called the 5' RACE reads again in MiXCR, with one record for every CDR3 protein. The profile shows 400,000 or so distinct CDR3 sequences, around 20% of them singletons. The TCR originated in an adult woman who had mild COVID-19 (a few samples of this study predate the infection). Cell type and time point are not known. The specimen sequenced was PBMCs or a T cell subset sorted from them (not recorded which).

The CDR3 DNA reads TGTGCCAGCAGTTACTCGACAGGGGTTAATCAGCCCCAGCATTTT. Translated: CASSYSTGVNQPQHF. The chain uses TRBV6-5 and TRBJ1-5, with 8 bases lining up with TRBD1. This CDR3 is 15 amino acids long. V shed 0 bases and J 4 bases; nucleotides not matched to a gene: 2. The V gene's germline CDR1 is MNHEY and CDR2 SVGAGI.